This TCR beta chain was sequenced for a study of blood T cell repertoires in COVID-19. The V segment lost 4 bases and the J segment 4 bases; nucleotides outside the gene matches: 9. Per the germline V gene, CDR1 is SGHAT and CDR2 is FQNNGV. The CDR3 has 16 residues. Only in-frame clones appear in the TCRdb table, and some are missing; sequencing was by immunoSEQ multiplex PCR. This repertoire shows about 240,000 clones, around 83% found once; its top ten account for under 15%. Sequences were obtained from peripheral blood. This chain connects TRBV11-2 to TRBJ1-2; TRBD1 matches 10 bases. This clonotype was obtained from a woman aged 60-75 years with active or convalescent COVID-19. The CDR3 region is CASSSRTGGVGYGYTF. The CDR3 DNA follows: TGTGCCAGCAGCTCTCGGACAGGGGGGGTCGGCTATGGCTACACCTTC.